Listed here is a single TCR beta chain. The antigen is not known. This record comes from a study of cytomegalovirus exposure and HLA in healthy donors. Study-wide results and limits: Earlier analysis looked at TCR beta V segments, and most were productive about 87% or about 30% of the time.

The ends were cut back, 2 bases at V and 10 bases at J, with 11 bases in the middle. The CDR3 totals 12 residues. CDR1 is SNHLY and CDR2 is FYNNEI in the germline V gene. The PCR made use of 60 Vbeta and 13 Jbeta primers. The data were produced by immunoSEQ multiplex PCR, yet TCRdb's version contains in-frame clones alone and is incomplete. This sample carries 90,000 to 110,000 clones, under 80% of them seen once, and the ten largest clones take roughly 8.6%. The sequencing input was PBMCs. This sequence joins TRBV2 and TRBJ1-2, with D possibly being TRBD1 (5 bases). The receptor was isolated from a woman aged 40 to 50 in good health and CMV-seropositive. The CDR3: CASSERQTVYTF. The CDR3 region has the DNA TGTGCCAGCAGTGAACGACAGACGGTCTACACCTTC.